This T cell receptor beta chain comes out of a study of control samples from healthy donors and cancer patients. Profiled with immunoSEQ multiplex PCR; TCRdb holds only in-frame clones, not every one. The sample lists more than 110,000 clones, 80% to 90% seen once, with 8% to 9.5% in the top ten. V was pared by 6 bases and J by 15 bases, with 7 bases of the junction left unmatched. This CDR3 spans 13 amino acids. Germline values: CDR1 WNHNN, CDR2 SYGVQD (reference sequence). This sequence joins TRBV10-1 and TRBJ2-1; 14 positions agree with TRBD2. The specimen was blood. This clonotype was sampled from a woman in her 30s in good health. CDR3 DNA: TGCGCCAGCAGGACCGGGACTAGCGGGAGCCTGTTCTTC. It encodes CASRTGTSGSLFF.